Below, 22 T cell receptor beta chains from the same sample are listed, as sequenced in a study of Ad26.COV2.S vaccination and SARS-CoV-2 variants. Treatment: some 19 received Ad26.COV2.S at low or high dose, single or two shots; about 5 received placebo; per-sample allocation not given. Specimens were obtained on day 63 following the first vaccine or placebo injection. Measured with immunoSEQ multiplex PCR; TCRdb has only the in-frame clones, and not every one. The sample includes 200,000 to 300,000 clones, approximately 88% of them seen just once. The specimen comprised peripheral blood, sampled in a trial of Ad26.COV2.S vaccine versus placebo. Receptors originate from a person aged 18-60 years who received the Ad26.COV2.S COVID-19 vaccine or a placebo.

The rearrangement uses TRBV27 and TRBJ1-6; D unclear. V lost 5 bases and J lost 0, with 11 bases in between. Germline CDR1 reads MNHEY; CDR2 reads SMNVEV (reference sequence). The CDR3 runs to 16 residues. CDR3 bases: TGTGCCAGCAGTGTGGGAGTCAGCTCCTATAATTCACCCCTCCACTTT. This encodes CASSVGVSSYNSPLHF.

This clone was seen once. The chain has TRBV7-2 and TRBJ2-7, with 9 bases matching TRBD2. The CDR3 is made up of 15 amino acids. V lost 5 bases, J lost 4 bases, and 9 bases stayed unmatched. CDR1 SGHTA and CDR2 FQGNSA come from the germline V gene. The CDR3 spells CASSPSSGNKYEQYF. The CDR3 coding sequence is TGTGCCAGCAGCCCCTCTAGCGGGAACAAGTACGAGCAGTACTTC.

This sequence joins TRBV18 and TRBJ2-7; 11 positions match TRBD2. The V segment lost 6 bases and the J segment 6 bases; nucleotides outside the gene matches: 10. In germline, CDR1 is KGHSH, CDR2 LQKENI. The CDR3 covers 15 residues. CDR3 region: CASSLATSGTAEQYF. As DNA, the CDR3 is TGTGCCAGCTCCCTAGCGACTAGCGGGACGGCCGAGCAGTACTTC.

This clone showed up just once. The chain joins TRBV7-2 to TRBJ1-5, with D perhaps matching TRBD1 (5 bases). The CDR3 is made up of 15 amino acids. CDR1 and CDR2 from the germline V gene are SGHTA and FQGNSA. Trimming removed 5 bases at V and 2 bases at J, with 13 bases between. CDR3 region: CASSAGPDRNQPQHF. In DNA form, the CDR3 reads TGTGCCAGCAGCGCAGGGCCCGATCGCAATCAGCCCCAGCATTTT.

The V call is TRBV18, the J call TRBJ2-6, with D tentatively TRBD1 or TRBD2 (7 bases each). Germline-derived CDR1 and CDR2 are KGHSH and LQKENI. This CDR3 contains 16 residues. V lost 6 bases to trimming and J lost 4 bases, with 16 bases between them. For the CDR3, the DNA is TGTGCCAGCTCCAGGGGGGGAAGCCAAGGGGCCAACGTCCTGACTTTC. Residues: CASSRGGSQGANVLTF.

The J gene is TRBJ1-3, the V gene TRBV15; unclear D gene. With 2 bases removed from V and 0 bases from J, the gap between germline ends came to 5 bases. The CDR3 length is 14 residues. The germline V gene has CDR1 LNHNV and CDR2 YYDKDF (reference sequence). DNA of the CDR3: TGTGCCACCAGCAGACCAGGCTCTGGAAACACCATATATTTT. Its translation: CATSRPGSGNTIYF.

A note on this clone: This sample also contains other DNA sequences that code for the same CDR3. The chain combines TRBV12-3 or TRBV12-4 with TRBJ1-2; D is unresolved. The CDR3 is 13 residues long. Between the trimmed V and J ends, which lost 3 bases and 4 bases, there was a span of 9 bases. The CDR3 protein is CASSFPRGYGYTF. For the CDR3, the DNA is TGTGCCAGCAGTTTTCCCCGGGGCTATGGCTACACCTTC.

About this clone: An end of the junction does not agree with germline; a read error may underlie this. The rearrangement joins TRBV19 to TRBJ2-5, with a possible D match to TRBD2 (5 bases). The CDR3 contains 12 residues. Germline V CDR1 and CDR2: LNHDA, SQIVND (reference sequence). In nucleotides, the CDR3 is TGTGCCAGTAGGGATAGTAGCGCCGGTAGCCACTTC. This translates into CASRDSSAGSHF.

The CDR3 DNA reads as TGTGCCAGCAGTCCCCCGGACAGGGCTGGAAACACCATATATTTT. The encoded protein is CASSPPDRAGNTIYF. V gene TRBV25-1 combines with J gene TRBJ1-3, with TRBD1 identical over 8 bases. The trim removed 5 bases at V and 2 bases at J, leaving 5 bases unmatched. There are 15 residues in the CDR3. CDR1 is MGHDK and CDR2 is SYGVNS in the germline V gene.

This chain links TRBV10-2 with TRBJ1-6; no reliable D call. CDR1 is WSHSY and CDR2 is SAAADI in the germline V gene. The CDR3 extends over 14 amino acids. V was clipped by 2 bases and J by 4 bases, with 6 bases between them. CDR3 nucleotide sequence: TGCGCCAGCAGTGAGGCCGAATATAATTCACCCCTCCACTTT. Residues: CASSEAEYNSPLHF.

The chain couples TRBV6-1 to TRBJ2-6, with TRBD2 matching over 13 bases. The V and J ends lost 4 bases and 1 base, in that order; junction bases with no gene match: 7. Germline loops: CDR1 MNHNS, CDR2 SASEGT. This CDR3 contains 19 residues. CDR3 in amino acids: CASSARLAGGGSGANVLTF. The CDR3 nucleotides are TGTGCCAGCAGTGCCCGACTAGCGGGGGGTGGTTCTGGGGCCAACGTCCTGACTTTC.

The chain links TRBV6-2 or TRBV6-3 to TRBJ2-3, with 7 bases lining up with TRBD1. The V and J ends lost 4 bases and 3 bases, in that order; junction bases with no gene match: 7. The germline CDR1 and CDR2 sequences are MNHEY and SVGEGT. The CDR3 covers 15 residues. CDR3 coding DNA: TGTGCCAGCAGTTTGAGAGACAGGGAAACAGATACGCAGTATTTT. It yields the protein CASSLRDRETDTQYF.

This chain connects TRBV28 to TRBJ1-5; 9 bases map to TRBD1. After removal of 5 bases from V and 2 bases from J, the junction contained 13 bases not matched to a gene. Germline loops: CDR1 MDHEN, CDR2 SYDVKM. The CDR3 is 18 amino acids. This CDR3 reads CASSIYSGQGMGNQPQHF. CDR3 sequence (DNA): TGTGCCAGCAGTATATACTCGGGACAGGGTATGGGCAATCAGCCCCAGCATTTT.

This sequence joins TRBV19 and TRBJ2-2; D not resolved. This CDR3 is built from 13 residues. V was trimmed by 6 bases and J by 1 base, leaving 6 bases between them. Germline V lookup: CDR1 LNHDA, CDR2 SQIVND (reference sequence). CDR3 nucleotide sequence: TGTGCCAGTAGATGGGGGAACACCGGGGAGCTGTTTTTT. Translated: CASRWGNTGELFF.

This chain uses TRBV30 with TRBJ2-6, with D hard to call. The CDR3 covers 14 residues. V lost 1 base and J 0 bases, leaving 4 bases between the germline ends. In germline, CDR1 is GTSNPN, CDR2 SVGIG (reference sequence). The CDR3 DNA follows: TGTGCCTGGAGTGATATCTCTGGGGCCAACGTCCTGACTTTC. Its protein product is CAWSDISGANVLTF.

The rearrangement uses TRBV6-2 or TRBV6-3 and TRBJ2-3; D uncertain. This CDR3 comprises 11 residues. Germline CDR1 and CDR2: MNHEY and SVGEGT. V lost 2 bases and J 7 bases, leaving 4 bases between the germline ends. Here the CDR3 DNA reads TGTGCCAGCAGTTACGGGTATACGCAGTATTTT. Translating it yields CASSYGYTQYF.

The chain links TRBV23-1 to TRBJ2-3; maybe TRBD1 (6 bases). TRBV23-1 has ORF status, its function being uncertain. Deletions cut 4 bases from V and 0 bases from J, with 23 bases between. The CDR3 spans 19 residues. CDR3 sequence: CASSLTRQAQDSSTDTQYF. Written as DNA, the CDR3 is TGCGCCAGCAGTCTGACAAGACAGGCCCAAGACTCCAGCACAGATACGCAGTATTTT.

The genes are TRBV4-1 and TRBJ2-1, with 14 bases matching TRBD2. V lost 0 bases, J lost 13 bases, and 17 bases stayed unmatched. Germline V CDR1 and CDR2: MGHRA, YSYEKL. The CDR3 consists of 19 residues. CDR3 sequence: CASSQDGGTSGSWVPSQFF. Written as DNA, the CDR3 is TGCGCCAGCAGCCAAGACGGTGGGACTAGCGGGAGTTGGGTCCCGTCACAGTTCTTC.

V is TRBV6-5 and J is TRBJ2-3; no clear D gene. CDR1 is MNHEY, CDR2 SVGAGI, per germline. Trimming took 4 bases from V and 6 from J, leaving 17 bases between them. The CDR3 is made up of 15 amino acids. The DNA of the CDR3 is TGTGCCAGCAGTTCATTGCCCCGAATGGGGGATACGCAGTATTTT. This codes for CASSSLPRMGDTQYF.

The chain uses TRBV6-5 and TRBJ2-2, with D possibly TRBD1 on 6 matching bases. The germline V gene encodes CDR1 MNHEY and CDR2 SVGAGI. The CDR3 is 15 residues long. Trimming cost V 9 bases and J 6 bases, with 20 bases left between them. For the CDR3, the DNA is TGTGCCAGTCGTTTACAGGGAACAGTCCCCGGGGAGCTGTTTTTT. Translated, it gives CASRLQGTVPGELFF.

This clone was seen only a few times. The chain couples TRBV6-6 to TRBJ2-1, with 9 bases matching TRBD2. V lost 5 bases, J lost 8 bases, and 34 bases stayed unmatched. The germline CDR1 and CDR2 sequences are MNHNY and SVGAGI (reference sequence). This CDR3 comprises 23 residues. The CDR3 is CASSRRTAQKGRGGAFRVYEQFF. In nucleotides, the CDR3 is TGTGCCAGCAGTCGTCGGACGGCCCAGAAGGGTCGCGGGGGGGCTTTTCGTGTCTATGAGCAGTTCTTC.

In DNA form, the CDR3 reads TGTGCCAGCAGCTTTGGGCTACAGCGGGGAACTAGCACAGATACGCAGTATTTT. Translation: CASSFGLQRGTSTDTQYF. The rearrangement uses TRBV7-9 and TRBJ2-3; 7 bases align to TRBD2. Trimming cost V 3 bases and J 0 bases; bases outside gene matches: 12. Germline lookup yields CDR1 SEHNR and CDR2 FQNEAQ (reference sequence). The CDR3 runs to 18 residues.